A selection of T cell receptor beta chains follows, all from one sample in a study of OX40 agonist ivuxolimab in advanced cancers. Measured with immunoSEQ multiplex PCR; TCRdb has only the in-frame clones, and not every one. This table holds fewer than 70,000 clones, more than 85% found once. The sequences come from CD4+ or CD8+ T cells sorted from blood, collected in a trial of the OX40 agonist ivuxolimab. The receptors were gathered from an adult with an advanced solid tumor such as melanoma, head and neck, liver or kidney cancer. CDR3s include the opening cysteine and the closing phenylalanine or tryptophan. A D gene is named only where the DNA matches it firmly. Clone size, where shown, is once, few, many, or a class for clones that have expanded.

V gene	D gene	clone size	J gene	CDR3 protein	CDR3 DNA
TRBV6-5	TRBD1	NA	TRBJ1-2	CASRADRETQGYTF	TGTGCCAGCAGGGCGGACAGGGAAACGCAGGGCTACACCTTC
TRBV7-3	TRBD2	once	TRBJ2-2	CASSPEHGGGNTGELFF	TGTGCCAGCAGCCCCGAGCATGGCGGGGGTAACACCGGGGAGCTGTTTTTT
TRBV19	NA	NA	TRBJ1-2	CASSIQQGGYYGYTF	TGTGCCAGTAGTATTCAGCAGGGAGGGTACTATGGCTACACCTTC
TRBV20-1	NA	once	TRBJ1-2	CSPRGYTF	TGCAGTCCCAGGGGCTACACCTTC
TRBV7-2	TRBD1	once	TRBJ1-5	CASSFRQGSNQPQHF	TGTGCCAGCAGCTTCCGACAGGGGAGCAATCAGCCCCAGCATTTT
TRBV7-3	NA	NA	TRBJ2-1	CASSLGPTGTEQFF	TGTGCCAGCAGCTTGGGGCCCACAGGTACTGAGCAGTTCTTC
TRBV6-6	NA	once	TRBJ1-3	CASSYGGGGNTIYF	TGTGCCAGCAGTTACGGAGGGGGTGGAAACACCATATATTTT
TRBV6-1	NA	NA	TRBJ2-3	CASSETWPQDTQYF	TGTGCCAGCAGTGAGACTTGGCCCCAAGATACGCAGTATTTT
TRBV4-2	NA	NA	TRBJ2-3	CASSQDPQGKTDTQYF	TGTGCCAGCAGCCAAGATCCACAGGGAAAAACGGATACGCAGTATTTT
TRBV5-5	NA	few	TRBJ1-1	CASSFGGNTEAFF	TGTGCCAGCAGCTTCGGGGGGAACACTGAAGCTTTCTTT
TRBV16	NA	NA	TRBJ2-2	CASSQNRANGELFF	TGTGCCAGCAGCCAAAACAGGGCGAACGGGGAGCTGTTTTTT
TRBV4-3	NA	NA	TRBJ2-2	CASSQAPGAATGELFF	TGCGCCAGCAGCCAAGCCCCCGGGGCGGCCACCGGGGAGCTGTTTTTT
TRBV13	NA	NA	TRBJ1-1	CASSGRPSQAFF	TGTGCCAGCAGCGGGCGCCCCTCACAAGCTTTCTTT
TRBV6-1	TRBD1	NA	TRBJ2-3	CASSRTGATDTQYF	TGTGCCAGCAGTCGGACAGGGGCCACAGATACGCAGTATTTT
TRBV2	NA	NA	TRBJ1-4	CASSDLQGTEKLFF	TGTGCCAGCAGTGATTTACAGGGAACGGAAAAACTGTTTTTT
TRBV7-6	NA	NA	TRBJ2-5	CASSPRTQETQYF	TGTGCCAGCAGCCCCCGGACCCAAGAGACCCAGTACTTC
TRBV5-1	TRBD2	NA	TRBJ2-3	CASSHSGGNPDTQYF	TGCGCCAGCAGCCATAGCGGGGGGAACCCAGATACGCAGTATTTT
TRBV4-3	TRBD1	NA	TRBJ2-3	CASSRETGFLSTDTQYF	TGCGCCAGCAGCCGAGAGACAGGGTTCCTAAGCACAGATACGCAGTATTTT
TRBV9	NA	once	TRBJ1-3	CASSVSLRDISGNTIYF	TGTGCCAGCAGCGTTTCTCTAAGGGACATCTCTGGAAACACCATATATTTT
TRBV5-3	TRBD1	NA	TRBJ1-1	CARSLYTGADTEAFF	TGTGCCAGAAGCTTGTATACAGGGGCGGACACTGAAGCTTTCTTT
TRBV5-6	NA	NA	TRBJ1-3	CASSWWGSGNTIYF	TGTGCCAGCAGCTGGTGGGGGTCTGGAAACACCATATATTTT
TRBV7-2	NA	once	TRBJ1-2	CASSLAISNYGYTF	TGTGCCAGCAGCTTAGCAATTTCTAACTATGGCTACACCTTC
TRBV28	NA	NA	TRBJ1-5	CASNGNQPQHF	TGTGCCAGCAACGGTAATCAGCCCCAGCATTTT
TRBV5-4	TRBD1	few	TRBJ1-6	CASSLGRVGGGRNSPLHF	TGTGCCAGCAGCTTGGGCCGGGTAGGGGGCGGAAGGAATTCACCCCTCCACTTT
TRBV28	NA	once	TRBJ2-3	CASSFGQVIKDTQYF	TGTGCCAGCAGTTTCGGTCAGGTAATAAAAGATACGCAGTATTTT
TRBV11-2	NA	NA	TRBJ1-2	CASSRRTAYGYTF	TGTGCCAGCAGCCGCCGGACAGCCTATGGCTACACCTTC